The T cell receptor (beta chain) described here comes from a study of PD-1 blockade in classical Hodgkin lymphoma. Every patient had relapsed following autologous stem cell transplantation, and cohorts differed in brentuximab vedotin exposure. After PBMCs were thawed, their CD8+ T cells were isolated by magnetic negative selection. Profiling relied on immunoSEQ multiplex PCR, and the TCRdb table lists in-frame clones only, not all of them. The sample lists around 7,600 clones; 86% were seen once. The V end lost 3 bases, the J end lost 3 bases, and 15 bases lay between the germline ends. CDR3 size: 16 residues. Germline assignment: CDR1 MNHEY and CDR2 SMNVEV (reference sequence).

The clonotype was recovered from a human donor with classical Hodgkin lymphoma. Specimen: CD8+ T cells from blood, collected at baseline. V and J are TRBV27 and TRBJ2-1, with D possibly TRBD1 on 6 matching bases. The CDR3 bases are TGTGCCAGCAGTTTTTGGCTGGGGGCAAACTACAATGAGCAGTTCTTC. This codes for CASSFWLGANYNEQFF.